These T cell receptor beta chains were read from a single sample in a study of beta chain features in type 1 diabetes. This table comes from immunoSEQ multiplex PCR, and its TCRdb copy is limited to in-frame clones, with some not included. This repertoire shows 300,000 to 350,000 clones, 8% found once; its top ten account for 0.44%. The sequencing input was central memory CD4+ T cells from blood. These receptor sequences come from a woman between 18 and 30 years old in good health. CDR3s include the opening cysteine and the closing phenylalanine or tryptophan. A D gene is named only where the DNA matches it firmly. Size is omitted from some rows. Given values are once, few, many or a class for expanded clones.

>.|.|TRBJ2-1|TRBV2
CASSVIGGTAHEQFF
TGTGCCAGCAGTGTGATTGGCGGGACCGCCCATGAGCAGTTCTTC
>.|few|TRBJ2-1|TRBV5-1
CASSWTPDDNEQFF
TGCGCCAGCAGTTGGACTCCGGACGACAATGAGCAGTTCTTC
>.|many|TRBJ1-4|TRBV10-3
CAISESGRGEEKLFF
TGTGCCATCAGTGAGTCCGGCAGGGGAGAGGAAAAACTGTTTTTT
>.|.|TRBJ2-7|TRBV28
CASSSPGPSYEQYF
TGTGCCAGCAGTTCCCCCGGGCCTTCCTACGAGCAGTACTTC
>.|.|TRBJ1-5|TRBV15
CATSRDPGATYQPQHF
TGTGCCACCAGCAGAGATCCGGGCGCTACCTATCAGCCCCAGCATTTT
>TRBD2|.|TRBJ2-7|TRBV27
CASSLIVGRNREGGEQYF
TGTGCCAGCAGTTTAATAGTTGGCAGGAATCGGGAGGGCGGCGAGCAGTACTTC
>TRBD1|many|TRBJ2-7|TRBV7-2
CASSLSPGQGSYEQYF
TGTGCCAGCAGCTTAAGCCCAGGACAGGGTTCCTACGAGCAGTACTTC
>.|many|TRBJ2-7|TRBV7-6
CASSLGTAPISYEQYF
TGTGCCAGCAGCTTAGGGACAGCTCCTATCTCCTACGAGCAGTACTTC
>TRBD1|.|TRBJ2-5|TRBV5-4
CASSLQGAVETQYF
TGTGCCAGCAGCTTGCAGGGGGCGGTCGAGACCCAGTACTTC
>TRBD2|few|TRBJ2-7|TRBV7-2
CASSTRTSGPYEQYF
TGTGCCAGCAGCACACGGACTAGCGGCCCCTACGAGCAGTACTTC
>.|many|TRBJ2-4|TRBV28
CASSLLQGNGIQYF
TGTGCCAGCAGTTTATTACAGGGCAATGGCATTCAGTACTTC
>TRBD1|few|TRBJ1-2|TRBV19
CASSVQTGRVHYGYTF
TGTGCCAGTAGTGTGCAGACAGGGAGAGTCCACTATGGCTACACCTTC
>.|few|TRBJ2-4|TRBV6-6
CASRARELAKNIQYF
TGTGCCAGCAGAGCCCGGGAACTAGCCAAAAACATTCAGTACTTC
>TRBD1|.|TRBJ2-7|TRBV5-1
CASSLEEKEGQGPNSYEQYF
TGCGCCAGCAGCTTGGAGGAGAAAGAAGGACAGGGGCCGAACTCCTACGAGCAGTACTTC
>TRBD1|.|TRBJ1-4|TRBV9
CASSPGQGVRGFEKLFF
TGTGCCAGCAGCCCCGGACAGGGGGTGAGGGGATTTGAAAAACTGTTTTTT
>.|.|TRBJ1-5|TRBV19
CASSILGGPRSNQPQHF
TGTGCCAGTAGTATACTCGGGGGACCCCGTAGCAATCAGCCCCAGCATTTT
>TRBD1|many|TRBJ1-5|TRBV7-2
CASSFDRAQPQHF
TGTGCCAGCAGCTTTGACAGGGCTCAGCCCCAGCATTTT
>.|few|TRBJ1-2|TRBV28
CASSDRLYGYTF
TGTGCCAGCTCGGACAGACTATATGGCTACACCTTC
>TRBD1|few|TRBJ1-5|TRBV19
CASSSPSGQSGVSQHF
TGTGCCAGTAGTAGCCCCTCGGGACAGTCGGGTGTGTCCCAGCATTTT
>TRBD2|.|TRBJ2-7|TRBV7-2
CASSLGGSGRTLVAQYF
TGTGCCAGCAGCTTAGGCGGTAGCGGGCGAACGTTAGTTGCGCAGTACTTC
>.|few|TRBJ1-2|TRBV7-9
CASSLAHLGAGYTF
TGTGCCAGCAGCTTAGCGCACTTAGGGGCTGGCTACACCTTC
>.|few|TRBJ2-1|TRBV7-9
CASSQGSGAYNEQFF
TGTGCCAGCAGCCAGGGGAGCGGCGCGTACAATGAGCAGTTCTTC
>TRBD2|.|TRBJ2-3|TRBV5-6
CASSITGGGSHTQYF
TGTGCCAGCAGCATAACGGGAGGAGGCTCCCATACGCAGTATTTT
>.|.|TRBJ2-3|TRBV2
CASSEGSPTDTQYF
TGTGCCAGCAGCGAAGGGTCCCCCACAGATACGCAGTATTTT
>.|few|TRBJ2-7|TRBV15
CATSRGGQVYEQYF
TGTGCCACCAGCAGAGGAGGCCAGGTCTACGAGCAGTACTTC
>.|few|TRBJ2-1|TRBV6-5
CASSYVPGNEQFF
TGTGCCAGCAGTTACGTCCCGGGAAATGAGCAGTTCTTC
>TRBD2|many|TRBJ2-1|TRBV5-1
CASRKTSGAYNEQFF
TGCGCCAGCAGGAAGACTAGCGGGGCCTACAATGAGCAGTTCTTC
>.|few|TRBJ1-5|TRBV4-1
CASSQTHTRDQPQHF
TGCGCCAGCAGCCAAACGCACACTCGGGATCAGCCCCAGCATTTT
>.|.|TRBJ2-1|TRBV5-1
CASSEGLSYNEQFF
TGCGCCAGCAGTGAGGGCCTATCCTACAATGAGCAGTTCTTC
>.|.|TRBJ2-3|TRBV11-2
CASSFRGWAWTAPTDTQYF
TGTGCCAGCAGCTTTCGCGGCTGGGCATGGACGGCTCCTACAGATACGCAGTATTTT
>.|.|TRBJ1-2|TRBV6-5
CASSYAPLNYGYTF
TGTGCCAGCAGTTACGCCCCGTTAAACTATGGCTACACCTTC
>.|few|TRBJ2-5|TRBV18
CASSPPTTQETQYF
TGTGCCAGCTCACCACCGACTACCCAAGAGACCCAGTACTTC
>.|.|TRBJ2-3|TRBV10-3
CASISGSSTDTQYF
TGTGCCAGCATTTCGGGATCTAGCACAGATACGCAGTATTTT
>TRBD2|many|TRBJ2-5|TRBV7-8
CASSLVSGLAGGDETQYF
TGTGCCAGCAGCTTAGTTAGTGGACTAGCGGGAGGAGATGAGACCCAGTACTTC
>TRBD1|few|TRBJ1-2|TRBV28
CASSLGQGVDYGYTF
TGTGCCAGCAGTTTAGGACAGGGAGTTGATTATGGCTACACCTTC
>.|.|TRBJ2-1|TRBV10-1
CASSEDSNNEQFF
TGCGCCAGCAGTGAGGACTCTAACAATGAGCAGTTCTTC
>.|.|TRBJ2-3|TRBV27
CASSLMWGSGGAQYF
TGTGCCAGCAGTTTAATGTGGGGGTCCGGCGGGGCGCAGTATTTT
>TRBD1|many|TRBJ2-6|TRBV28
CASRPTGTGGSGANVLTF
TGTGCCAGCAGACCCACGGGGACAGGGGGCTCTGGGGCCAACGTCCTGACTTTC
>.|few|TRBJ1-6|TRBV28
CASSLNVGSPLHF
TGTGCCAGCAGTTTAAACGTCGGGTCACCCCTCCACTTT
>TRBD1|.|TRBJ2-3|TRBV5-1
CASSPGQGVRTDTQYF
TGCGCCAGCAGCCCAGGACAGGGGGTTCGAACAGATACGCAGTATTTT
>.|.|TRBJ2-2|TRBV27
CASSSNGGTGELFF
TGTGCCAGCAGTTCAAACGGGGGCACCGGGGAGCTGTTTTTT
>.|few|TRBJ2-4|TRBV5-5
CASSLQGESIAKNIQYF
TGTGCCAGCAGCTTGCAAGGGGAGTCTATAGCCAAAAACATTCAGTACTTC
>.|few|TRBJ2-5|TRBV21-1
CAIPGLAGVSGQETQYF
TGTGCCATACCGGGACTAGCGGGAGTTAGTGGCCAAGAGACCCAGTACTTC